This is a list of T cell receptor beta chains from one sample in a study of technical replicates of blood from a few donors. The table came from immunoSEQ multiplex PCR; TCRdb's copy has only in-frame clones and leaves some out. The table shows some 71,000 clones, with approximately 97% occurring only once. Sample: T cells isolated from PBMCs. The receptors stem from a human donor in good health. The CDR3 runs from the conserved cysteine through the conserved F or W. The D gene is left open where the match is weak. Size is omitted from some rows. Given values are once, few, many or a class for expanded clones.

v_call,d_call,j_call,clone_size,cdr3_nt,cdr3_aa
TRBV6-5,NA,TRBJ1-3,once,TGTGCCAGCAGTTACTCAGGACTGTCCTCTGGAAACACCATATATTTT,CASSYSGLSSGNTIYF
TRBV6-5,NA,TRBJ1-1,once,TGTGCCAGCAGTCCCCTCCATCGGGGGGGGACTGAAGCTTTCTTT,CASSPLHRGGTEAFF
TRBV25-1,NA,TRBJ2-2,NA,TGTGCCAGTCTCGGGGTTGTTGACGGCGGGGAGCTGTTTTTT,CASLGVVDGGELFF
TRBV27,NA,TRBJ1-2,NA,TGTGCCAGCACCGCCGCGGGGGGCGCAGGCTACACCTTC,CASTAAGGAGYTF
TRBV7-8,NA,TRBJ2-1,NA,TGTGCCAGCAGCTTATCGGGGAATGAGCAGTTCTTC,CASSLSGNEQFF
TRBV15,NA,TRBJ2-5,NA,TGTGCCACCAGCACGCGGGTCGCCGAGACCCAGTACTTC,CATSTRVAETQYF
TRBV11-3,NA,TRBJ1-3,NA,TGTGCCAGCAGCTTACCTGGGCTTGAAGACACCATATATTTT,CASSLPGLEDTIYF
TRBV5-4,TRBD1,TRBJ1-5,once,TGTGCCAGCAGCATTACAGGGGGGGATCAGCCCCAGCATTTT,CASSITGGDQPQHF
TRBV2,NA,TRBJ2-3,NA,TGTGCCAGCCACGAACCCCCGGGAGCGGCAGATACGCAGTATTTT,CASHEPPGAADTQYF
TRBV30,NA,TRBJ2-2,NA,TGTGCCTGGAGTGTCGCCGGACAGCACACGAACACCGGGGAGCTGTTTTTT,CAWSVAGQHTNTGELFF
TRBV7-2,TRBD1,TRBJ2-5,NA,TGTGCCAGCAGTAGGGGACAGGGAGAGACCCAGTACTTC,CASSRGQGETQYF
TRBV7-9,TRBD2,TRBJ2-1,NA,TGTGCCAGCAGCTTAGGCGGGGGGGCGTTCAATGAGCAGTTCTTC,CASSLGGGAFNEQFF
TRBV18,TRBD1,TRBJ2-1,NA,TGTGCCAGCTCGCCTACAGGGGTCCCACACAATGAGCAGTTCTTC,CASSPTGVPHNEQFF
TRBV6-5,NA,TRBJ1-4,once,TGTGCCAGCAGTCCTCTCTCTTCAACTAATGAAAAACTGTTTTTT,CASSPLSSTNEKLFF
TRBV18,NA,TRBJ2-5,NA,TGTGCCAGCTCAAGAGGGGACATGCAAGAGACCCAGTACTTC,CASSRGDMQETQYF
TRBV6-1,NA,TRBJ1-1,NA,TGTGCCAGCAGTCGCACCGGGGGAGCTTTCTTT,CASSRTGGAFF
TRBV27,NA,TRBJ1-4,NA,TGTGCCAGCAGTTTATATGGCCCACCGAATGAAAAACTGTTTTTT,CASSLYGPPNEKLFF
TRBV28,NA,TRBJ1-5,once,TGTGCCAGCAACGGGGTACCACGGGGTCAGCCCCAGCATTTT,CASNGVPRGQPQHF
TRBV30,TRBD1,TRBJ1-2,NA,TGTGCCTGGAGTTGGCGACAGGGGTACGGCTACACCTTC,CAWSWRQGYGYTF
TRBV12-5,TRBD1,TRBJ2-7,NA,TGTGCTAGTGGTTTGCCTCGGACAGGGGGACTATTGAGGCAGTACTTC,CASGLPRTGGLLRQYF
TRBV11-2,TRBD1,TRBJ2-1,NA,TGTGCCAGCAGCTCCCAGTACCGGGACAGGATCAATGAGCAGTTCTTC,CASSSQYRDRINEQFF
TRBV2,TRBD2,TRBJ2-3,NA,TGTGCCAGCAGGGGAGGGGTAGCGGGGGAAAACACAGATACGCAGTATTTT,CASRGGVAGENTDTQYF
TRBV5-4,NA,TRBJ1-1,NA,TGTGCCAGCAGCTTGGGACAGGAAGCTTTCTTT,CASSLGQEAFF